Below are 30 T cell receptor beta chains sequenced from a single sample in a study of blood T cell repertoires in COVID-19. The repertoire was sequenced with immunoSEQ multiplex PCR; TCRdb's copy has only in-frame clones and lacks some. The sample comprises about 140,000 clones, about 91% of which are singletons, and 28% rests with the top ten. The source material was peripheral blood. These receptors originate from a human donor in a cohort sampled during active COVID-19.

The chain recombines TRBV7-2 with TRBJ2-5; D may be TRBD2 (7 bases). V lost 0 bases and J 2 bases, leaving 10 bases between the germline ends. CDR3 size: 15 residues. Looked up from germline, CDR1 is SGHTA and CDR2 is FQGNSA. This CDR3 reads CASSLARGPQETQYF. CDR3 bases: TGTGCCAGCAGCTTAGCGCGGGGGCCTCAAGAGACCCAGTACTTC.

The V gene is TRBV30, the J gene TRBJ2-1, with D unresolved. V gave up 0 bases and J gave up 1 base, with 4 bases separating them. Germline V CDR1 and CDR2: GTSNPN, SVGIG (reference sequence). CDR3 length equals 13 residues. In nucleotides, the CDR3 is TGTGCCTGGAGTGTCGGGTCCTACAATGAGCAGTTCTTC. It translates to CAWSVGSYNEQFF.

This clone came up once. This chain uses TRBV7-3 with TRBJ2-3; possible D gene TRBD2, 7 bases. The V gene lost 5 bases and the J gene lost 2 bases, with 14 bases spanning the gap. Germline lookup yields CDR1 SGHTA and CDR2 FQGTGA. This CDR3 region has 15 residues. This chain's CDR3 is CASSQGGGDTDTQYF. The DNA of the CDR3 is TGTGCCAGCAGCCAGGGAGGGGGGGACACAGATACGCAGTATTTT.

This rearrangement joins TRBV11-2 to TRBJ2-1, with TRBD1 as a possible D gene (6 bases). The CDR3 length is 15 residues. V dropped 3 bases and J dropped 6 bases, with 15 bases sitting between them. In germline, CDR1 is SGHAT, CDR2 FQNNGV. The CDR3 coding sequence is TGTGCCAGCAGCTTTCGGCAGGGGCCATTCAATGAGCAGTTCTTC. Translating it yields CASSFRQGPFNEQFF.

V gene TRBV6-4 combines with J gene TRBJ2-1; 12 nucleotides line up with TRBD2. The trim removed 5 bases at V and 10 bases at J, leaving 3 bases unmatched. Per the germline V gene, CDR1 is MRHNA and CDR2 is SNTAGT. The CDR3 consists of 13 residues. CDR3 amino acids: CASSLAGGLEQFF. In nucleotides, the CDR3 is TGTGCCAGCAGTCTAGCGGGGGGGCTCGAGCAGTTCTTC.

The chain uses TRBV25-1 and TRBJ2-1; D ambiguous. Deletions cut 5 bases from V and 9 bases from J, with 8 bases between. The CDR3 runs 11 residues. In germline, CDR1 is MGHDK, CDR2 SYGVNS. The CDR3: CASSIRSEQFF. CDR3 nucleotide sequence: TGTGCCAGCAGTATTAGGAGTGAGCAGTTCTTC.

V usage is TRBV11-2 and J usage is TRBJ2-1, with TRBD2 identical over 8 bases. The length of the CDR3 is 15 residues. CDR1 is SGHAT and CDR2 is FQNNGV in the germline V gene. V lost 7 bases, J lost 5 bases, and 10 bases stayed unmatched. CDR3 nucleotide sequence: TGTGCCAGCACTGGCGGGGGGATTTGGAACAATGAGCAGTTCTTC. Amino acid sequence: CASTGGGIWNNEQFF. Supplemented by reference TRBV11-2 and TRBJ2-1, the full variable domain reads EAGVAQSPRYKIIEKRQSVAFWCNPISGHATLYWYQQILGQGPKLLIQFQNNGVVDDSQLPKDRFSAERLKGVDSTLKIQPAKLEDSAVYLCASTGGGIWNNEQFFGPGTRLTVL.

The rearrangement joins TRBV29-1 to TRBJ2-3; 10 nucleotides match TRBD1. The CDR3 contains 12 residues. V lost 6 bases, J lost 4 bases, and 1 base stayed unmatched. Germline V gives CDR1 SQVTM, CDR2 ANQGSEA. The chain's CDR3 is CSVGQGADTQYF. The CDR3 nucleotides are TGCAGCGTCGGACAGGGGGCAGATACGCAGTATTTT.

The chain carries TRBV7-6 and TRBJ2-7; TRBD1 agrees at 10 bases. The ends lost 1 base at V and 6 bases at J; junction bases unmatched: 3. The CDR3 is made up of 14 amino acids. The V gene's germline CDR1 is SGHVS and CDR2 FNYEAQ. Here the CDR3 DNA reads TGTGCCAGCAGCTTAGGGGACAGGGGTCGCGAGCAGTACTTC. The encoded protein is CASSLGDRGREQYF.

The rearrangement links TRBV7-8 to TRBJ2-5; the match to TRBD2 covers 11 bases. The CDR3 sequence is 17 residues long. The ends lost 2 bases at V and 7 bases at J; junction bases unmatched: 12. Germline V gene lookup returns CDR1 SGHVS and CDR2 FQNEAQ. CDR3 DNA sequence: TGTGCCAGCAGCTTAACTAGCGGGGGAGTAGCCCTGGTGACCCAGTACTTC. Protein product: CASSLTSGGVALVTQYF.

The V and J genes are TRBV5-8 and TRBJ2-7; 7 positions agree with TRBD2. V was clipped by 0 bases and J by 3 bases; unmatched bases: 6. The CDR3 spans 15 residues. Germline CDR1 SGHTS, CDR2 YDEGEE. CDR3 loop: CASSLAASGGYEQYF. For the CDR3, the DNA is TGTGCCAGCAGCTTGGCGGCTAGCGGTGGCTACGAGCAGTACTTC.

The chain joins TRBV29-1 to TRBJ1-1; D may be TRBD1 (6 bases). Deletions cut 6 bases from V and 1 base from J, with 12 bases between. CDR1 is SQVTM, CDR2 ANQGSEA, per germline. The CDR3 covers 13 residues. Here the CDR3 DNA reads TGCAGCGTCAAGACAGGACAGAACACTGAAGCTTTCTTT. Amino acid sequence: CSVKTGQNTEAFF.

The chain uses TRBV7-9 and TRBJ2-2; D is undetermined. The CDR3 loop spans 16 amino acids. Germline V gene data show CDR1 as SEHNR and CDR2 as FQNEAQ (reference sequence). Trimming cost V 0 bases and J 5 bases, with 13 bases left between them. The CDR3 here is CASSLARGSATGELFF. The DNA for the CDR3 is TGTGCCAGCAGCTTAGCGAGAGGCTCAGCTACCGGGGAGCTGTTTTTT.

The rearrangement links TRBV15 to TRBJ2-1; D ambiguous. The CDR3 is made up of 16 amino acids. V was shortened by 3 bases and J by 8 bases, with 20 bases between the two germline ends. Germline values: CDR1 LNHNV, CDR2 YYDKDF (reference sequence). The CDR3 DNA sequence: TGTGCCACCAGCAGGTACTCGGCTTCTCGAAGCGATGAGCAGTTCTTC. This translates into CATSRYSASRSDEQFF.

This chain connects TRBV4-1 to TRBJ1-4; D perhaps matches TRBD1 (5 bases). Trimming removed 4 bases at V and 5 bases at J, with 11 bases between. Germline loops: CDR1 MGHRA, CDR2 YSYEKL. The CDR3 is 14 amino acids. This CDR3 reads CASSPPGLNEKLFF. In DNA, the CDR3 is TGCGCCAGCAGCCCCCCGGGACTGAATGAAAAACTGTTTTTT.

The rearrangement joins TRBV2 to TRBJ1-2; 9 bases match TRBD1. The CDR3 loop spans 13 amino acids. In germline, CDR1 is SNHLY, CDR2 FYNNEI. V lost 4 bases to trimming and J lost 7 bases; unmatched junction nucleotides: 4. This CDR3 reads CASSARTGVGYTF. CDR3 DNA: TGTGCCAGCAGTGCCCGGACAGGGGTTGGCTACACCTTC.

The rearrangement joins TRBV3-1 (or the pseudogene TRBV3-2) to TRBJ2-1, with TRBD2 matching 11 bases. V shed 1 base and J 11 bases; nucleotides not matched to a gene: 4. The germline V gene has CDR1 LGHDT and CDR2 YNNKEL (reference sequence). This CDR3 has 14 amino acids. Here the CDR3 reads CASSQGLAGGQQFF. The CDR3 DNA follows: TGTGCCAGCAGCCAAGGGCTAGCGGGGGGCCAGCAGTTCTTC.

The V gene is TRBV19, the J gene TRBJ1-1; 7 nucleotides match TRBD1. V lost 8 bases, J lost 0 bases, and 9 bases stayed unmatched. Germline loops: CDR1 LNHDA, CDR2 SQIVND (reference sequence). This CDR3 has 15 amino acids. The CDR3 DNA reads TGTGCCAGTCAGGAGGGGGCTATAATGAACACTGAAGCTTTCTTT. Residues: CASQEGAIMNTEAFF.

This sequence joins TRBV6-6 and TRBJ2-3; TRBD2 matches at 7 bases. The CDR3 contains 14 residues. Germline V CDR1 and CDR2: MNHNY, SVGAGI (reference sequence). The trim removed 2 bases at V and 6 bases at J, leaving 5 bases unmatched. CDR3 in DNA: TGTGCCAGCAGTTACGGACTAGGCTCCGATACGCAGTATTTT. Encoded protein: CASSYGLGSDTQYF.

The CDR3 here is CAWSRGSNQPQHF. DNA of the CDR3: TGTGCCTGGAGTAGAGGGAGCAATCAGCCCCAGCATTTT. This rearrangement joins TRBV30 to TRBJ1-5, with D unresolved. This CDR3 region has 13 residues. Germline V gene sequence: CDR1 GTSNPN, CDR2 SVGIG (reference sequence). With 2 bases removed from V and 1 base from J, the gap between germline ends came to 6 bases.

The chain recombines TRBV11-1 with TRBJ2-2; 10 bases align to TRBD1. CDR1 and CDR2 (germline): SGHAT, FQDESV (reference sequence). The V and J ends lost 5 bases and 6 bases, in that order; junction bases with no gene match: 6. This CDR3 region has 15 residues. Written as DNA, the CDR3 is TGTGCCAGCAGCACCGGACAGGGGGGCCCCGGGGAGCTGTTTTTT. Protein sequence: CASSTGQGGPGELFF.

This sequence joins TRBV25-1 and TRBJ2-3; a weak D match, TRBD1 (6 bases). Per germline, CDR1 MGHDK and CDR2 SYGVNS. The CDR3 has 15 residues. The ends were cut back, 1 base at V and 2 bases at J, with 10 bases in the middle. The CDR3 here is CASSESGHPTDTQYF. The CDR3 DNA is TGTGCCAGCAGTGAATCGGGACACCCCACAGATACGCAGTATTTT.

The chain uses TRBV2 and TRBJ2-2; perhaps TRBD1 as D (5 bases). The CDR3 runs to 13 residues. The germline V gene encodes CDR1 SNHLY and CDR2 FYNNEI. Trimming took off 6 bases at V and 4 bases at J, with 9 bases between the two ends. The CDR3 sequence is CASSKTGTGELFF. The CDR3, as DNA: TGTGCCAGCAGCAAAACAGGCACCGGGGAGCTGTTTTTT.

CDR3 loop: CASSAGGGAPNEQFF. The CDR3, as DNA: TGTGCCAGCAGCGCCGGGGGGGGAGCTCCCAATGAGCAGTTCTTC. The V gene is TRBV5-4, the J gene TRBJ2-1, with 8 nucleotides matching TRBD2. The CDR3 consists of 15 residues. After removal of 4 bases from V and 6 bases from J, the junction contained 9 bases not matched to a gene. CDR1 is SGHNT and CDR2 is YYREEE in the germline V gene (reference sequence).

A word on this clone: At one end, the junction sequence differs from germline, possibly due to a read error. V gene TRBV2 combines with J gene TRBJ2-5; 8 bases are shared with TRBD1. Germline loops: CDR1 SNHLY, CDR2 FYNNEI. This CDR3 is 14 amino acids long. Written as DNA, the CDR3 is TGTGCCAGCAGTCGTCAGGGGGCCCAAGGGACCCAGTACTTC. Protein sequence: CASSRQGAQGTQYF.

The chain carries TRBV5-6 and TRBJ1-5, with 11 bases fitting TRBD1. Per the germline V gene, CDR1 is SGHDT and CDR2 is YYEEEE. The ends lost 1 base at V and 1 base at J; junction bases unmatched: 7. The CDR3 has 18 amino acids. Written as DNA, the CDR3 is TGTGCCAGCAGCTTGAGGACAGGGGGCGAGATGAGCAATCAGCCCCAGCATTTT. Its protein is CASSLRTGGEMSNQPQHF. Filled out from reference TRBV5-6 and TRBJ1-5, the complete variable domain reads DAGVTQSPTHLIKTRGQQVTLRCSPKSGHDTVSWYQQALGQGPQFIFQYYEEEERQRGNFPDRFSGHQFPNYSSELNVNALLLGDSALYLCASSLRTGGEMSNQPQHFGDGTRLSIL.

The chain links TRBV3-1 (or the pseudogene TRBV3-2) to TRBJ2-3; D gene uncertain. Germline loops: CDR1 LGHDT, CDR2 YNNKEL (reference sequence). The V end lost 4 bases, the J end lost 7 bases, and 9 bases lay between the germline ends. The CDR3 length is 12 residues. CDR3 bases: TGTGCCAGCAGCCCTTCCGTAAATACGCAGTATTTT. As protein: CASSPSVNTQYF.

This chain uses TRBV4-2 with TRBJ2-1; 8 bases align to TRBD1. CDR1 and CDR2 from the germline V gene are LGHNA and YNFKEQ. Unmatched junction bases numbered 13, after V lost 0 bases and J lost 12 bases. CDR3 length equals 16 residues. In DNA, the CDR3 is TGTGCCAGCAGCCAAGATGAGCAGGGGGCGAGCCGAGTGCAGTTCTTC. This encodes CASSQDEQGASRVQFF.

V gene TRBV19 combines with J gene TRBJ1-4; D is unresolved. The CDR3 runs to 14 residues. Per germline, CDR1 LNHDA and CDR2 SQIVND (reference sequence). Trimming shortened V by 1 base and J by 8 bases, and 11 bases separated the two germline ends. The CDR3 spells CASSIGSGKEKLFF. CDR3 nucleotides: TGTGCCAGTAGTATAGGTTCGGGGAAGGAAAAACTGTTTTTT.

This chain joins TRBV27 and TRBJ1-2; possible D gene TRBD1, 6 bases. Germline assignment: CDR1 MNHEY and CDR2 SMNVEV (reference sequence). The CDR3 contains 16 residues. Deletions cut 6 bases from V and 4 bases from J, with 21 bases between. CDR3 sequence reads: CASSPGVGGLSYGYTF. CDR3 nucleotide sequence: TGTGCCAGCAGCCCCGGGGTGGGGGGGCTCAGCTATGGCTACACCTTC.